A single sample gave rise to the 14 T cell receptor beta chains below, sequenced in a study of T cell responses to AZD1222 COVID-19 vaccine (dated by TCRdb to about 2021). The method behind the library was the immunoSEQ multiplex PCR assay. The clones in this table, taken by TCRdb from immuneACCESS, are in-frame only. Not every clone is retained; where verified, under half of the shortfall comes from an unresolved V gene, and the cause of the rest is unknown. The sample contains approximately 120,000 clones, 90% of them found a single time. In total, the top ten clones hold roughly 4.4% of the sample. The time point label of this sample denotes: baseline before first vaccination. The meaning of the sample's treatment or condition label: meningococcal conjugate vaccine given as trial control. Sequenced material: peripheral blood, taken on day 0 of MenACWY control vaccination. The receptors derive from an adult in good health.

This clone has just a few counts. The rearrangement joins TRBV23-1 to TRBJ1-1; D unclear. TRBV23-1 is recorded as an ORF, its role being uncertain. V gave up 4 bases and J gave up 2 bases, with 11 bases separating them. The CDR3 length is 14 residues. The CDR3: CASSLPEINTEAFF. In DNA, the CDR3 is TGCGCCAGCAGTCTACCGGAAATTAACACTGAAGCTTTCTTT.

The V gene is TRBV29-1, the J gene TRBJ1-2; D possibly corresponds to TRBD1 (6 bases). This CDR3 contains 14 residues. Trimming left V 0 bases short and J 2 bases short, with 10 bases between. CDR1 is SQVTM, CDR2 ANQGSEA, per germline. CDR3 sequence (DNA): TGCAGCGTTGAAGATCTAGGACAGAACTATGGCTACACCTTC. It specifies CSVEDLGQNYGYTF.

The chain couples TRBV2 to TRBJ2-5; TRBD1 matches 8 bases. Germline CDR1 is SNHLY and CDR2 is FYNNEI. This CDR3 region has 14 residues. V trimming: 6 bases; J trimming: 1 base; junction bases outside the gene matches: 4. CDR3 residues: CASRGRGPQETQYF. CDR3 DNA: TGTGCCAGCAGGGGCAGGGGGCCCCAAGAGACCCAGTACTTC. Looking up the rest from reference TRBV2 and TRBJ2-5 gives the full variable domain: EPEVTQTPSHQVTQMGQEVILRCVPISNHLYFYWYRQILGQKVEFLVSFYNNEISEKSEIFDDQFSVERPDGSNFTLKIRSTKLEDSAMYFCASRGRGPQETQYFGPGTRLLVL.

This chain links TRBV3-1 (or the pseudogene TRBV3-2) with TRBJ2-5; possibly TRBD2 for D (6 bases). Germline V gene sequence: CDR1 LGHDT, CDR2 YNNKEL (reference sequence). The CDR3 is 16 amino acids. V gave up 2 bases and J gave up 0 bases, with 13 bases separating them. This chain's CDR3 is CASSQLLAGYQETQYF. The CDR3 DNA sequence: TGTGCCAGCAGCCAACTACTAGCCGGTTACCAAGAGACCCAGTACTTC.

The gene calls are TRBV4-1 and TRBJ2-2; D remains ambiguous. Looked up from germline, CDR1 is MGHRA and CDR2 is YSYEKL. This CDR3 comprises 14 residues. Deletions cut 1 base from V and 4 bases from J, with 7 bases between. The CDR3, as DNA: TGCGCCAGCAGCCAAGCGGATCGCACCGGGGAGCTGTTTTTT. It codes for CASSQADRTGELFF.

With regard to this clone: At one end the junction does not follow the germline gene, possibly because of a read error. V and J are TRBV6-1 and TRBJ1-1, with D maybe TRBD1 (6 bases). The germline V gene has CDR1 MNHNS and CDR2 SASEGT. The CDR3 has 15 amino acids. CDR3 coding DNA: TGTGCCAACAGTGAAGTTGCGGGGGCTAACACTGAAGCTTTCTTT. Translation: CANSEVAGANTEAFF.

This clone was seen a few times. CDR3 bases: TGTGCCAGCAGCCCGACTAGCGGAGCAGCGGAGACCCAGTACTTC. As protein: CASSPTSGAAETQYF. This chain uses TRBV6-4 with TRBJ2-5, with 9 positions matching TRBD2. The length of the CDR3 is 15 residues. Germline CDR1 and CDR2: MRHNA and SNTAGT. With 6 bases clipped from V and 5 bases from J, the junction kept 10 bases outside the gene matches.

The chain is built from TRBV7-3 and TRBJ2-5; possibly TRBD1 or TRBD2 for D (5 bases each). Trimming cost V 4 bases and J 1 base, with 10 bases left between them. Germline V lookup: CDR1 SGHTA, CDR2 FQGTGA. This CDR3 spans 14 amino acids. Written as DNA, the CDR3 is TGTGCCAGCAGCTCCACCGGGGCCCAAGAGACCCAGTACTTC. It yields the protein CASSSTGAQETQYF.

V and J are TRBV20-1 and TRBJ1-2; D is unresolved. This CDR3 is built from 11 residues. Per germline, CDR1 DFQATT and CDR2 SNEGSKA (reference sequence). Trimming pared 5 bases from V and 4 bases from J, leaving 8 bases between. The CDR3 region is CSAETAYGYTF. The CDR3, as DNA: TGCAGTGCTGAGACGGCCTATGGCTACACCTTC.

The rearrangement uses TRBV11-2 and TRBJ2-1; D tentatively reads TRBD1 or TRBD2 (6 bases each). V lost 8 bases and J lost 6, with 26 bases in between. Germline V lookup: CDR1 SGHAT, CDR2 FQNNGV. This CDR3 region has 17 residues. The CDR3 DNA reads TGTGCCAGCTCTCCCCGCCGGGCTTTCAGGGGAGGCAATGAGCAGTTCTTC. This gives the protein CASSPRRAFRGGNEQFF.

J is TRBJ2-7 and V is TRBV3-1 (or the pseudogene TRBV3-2); D may be TRBD2 (6 bases). The germline gives CDR1 LGHDT, CDR2 YNNKEL (reference sequence). CDR3 size: 15 residues. V lost 2 bases to trimming and J lost 3 bases, with 14 bases between them. In DNA, the CDR3 is TGTGCCAGCAGCCAATCCGGTGGGGGGAACTACGAGCAGTACGTC. Its translation is CASSQSGGGNYEQYV.

The chain links TRBV27 to TRBJ2-1, with a possible D match to TRBD1 (6 bases). CDR3 size: 18 residues. With 6 bases removed from V and 7 bases from J, the gap between germline ends came to 28 bases. Germline CDR1 MNHEY, CDR2 SMNVEV (reference sequence). The CDR3 DNA reads TGTGCCAGCAGCCTTCTATTCAGACAGGATCGAGCGAGGAATGAGCAGTTCTTC. It encodes CASSLLFRQDRARNEQFF.

The chain links TRBV6-5 to TRBJ2-2; D unresolved. This CDR3 contains 16 residues. CDR1 and CDR2 from the germline V gene are MNHEY and SVGAGI. The V and J ends lost 4 bases and 3 bases respectively, with 15 bases between them. The CDR3 region is CASSFTPRSHTGELFF. The CDR3 nucleotides are TGTGCCAGCAGTTTCACACCGCGGTCTCACACCGGGGAGCTGTTTTTT.

The chain carries TRBV27 and TRBJ2-5; D gene unclear. Looked up from germline, CDR1 is MNHEY and CDR2 is SMNVEV (reference sequence). There are 12 residues in the CDR3. Trimming cost V 8 bases and J 5 bases, with 12 bases left between them. The CDR3 DNA follows: TGTGCCAGCCGATCCCAACCCGAGACCCAGTACTTC. Protein: CASRSQPETQYF.